The 12 T cell receptor beta chains presented below share a single source sample, sequenced in a study of OX40 agonist ivuxolimab in advanced cancers. Profiled with immunoSEQ multiplex PCR; TCRdb holds only in-frame clones, not every one. The sample records around 70,000 clones, over 80% being singletons. The specimen comprised CD4+ or CD8+ T cells sorted from blood, sampled in a trial of the OX40 agonist ivuxolimab. These receptors originate from an adult with an advanced solid tumor such as melanoma, head and neck, liver or kidney cancer.

The chain has TRBV11-2 and TRBJ2-2, with a weak D call TRBD2 (5 bases). With 5 bases removed from V and 6 bases from J, the gap between germline ends came to 10 bases. The V gene's germline CDR1 is SGHAT and CDR2 FQNNGV. This CDR3 is 13 amino acids long. As DNA, the CDR3 is TGTGCCAGCAGCGGGAGTAGGGCCGGGGAGCTGTTTTTT. This gives the protein CASSGSRAGELFF.

The chain combines TRBV7-9 with TRBJ2-1; D might be TRBD1 or TRBD2, each matching 5 bases. CDR1 and CDR2 from the germline V gene are SEHNR and FQNEAQ (reference sequence). CDR3 size: 15 residues. With 0 bases removed from V and 0 bases from J, the gap between germline ends came to 6 bases. CDR3 bases: TGTGCCAGCAGCTTAGCGGGGGACTCCTACAATGAGCAGTTCTTC. Amino acids: CASSLAGDSYNEQFF.

The CDR3 coding sequence is TGTGCCAGCAGTGACTCGACCTTCGAGGGGCGTCTAGGCCAGCCCCAGCATTTT. Translating it yields CASSDSTFEGRLGQPQHF. This chain uses TRBV6-4 with TRBJ1-5, with D possibly being TRBD1 (5 bases). CDR1 is MRHNA, CDR2 SNTAGT, per germline. Trimming removed 0 bases at V and 7 bases at J, with 22 bases between. This CDR3 is 18 amino acids long.

This clone occurred a few times. The V gene is TRBV19, the J gene TRBJ2-7; no reliable D call. From germline, CDR1 is LNHDA and CDR2 SQIVND (reference sequence). The CDR3 is 14 residues long. Trimming took 8 bases from V and 0 from J, leaving 14 bases between them. The chain's CDR3 is CASSDRIASYEQYF. CDR3 DNA sequence: TGTGCCAGTTCAGACCGAATCGCCTCCTACGAGCAGTACTTC.

The gene calls are TRBV6-1 and TRBJ2-3; 10 positions agree with TRBD2. Germline CDR1 and CDR2: MNHNS and SASEGT. The CDR3 length is 15 residues. Germline trimming cut 5 bases from V and 4 bases from J; bases unmatched to any gene: 6. The CDR3 here is CASSISGGTADTQYF. The CDR3 DNA sequence: TGTGCCAGCAGTATTAGCGGGGGGACGGCAGATACGCAGTATTTT.

The CDR3 region has the DNA TGTGCCAGCAGTGACGGGGGACAGGGTTCTGGGGCCAACGTCCTGACTTTC. Its protein product is CASSDGGQGSGANVLTF. The V gene is TRBV6-4, the J gene TRBJ2-6; 9 positions agree with TRBD1. CDR1 and CDR2 from the germline V gene are MRHNA and SNTAGT. V gave up 2 bases and J gave up 1 base; unmatched junction bases: 3. CDR3 length: 17 residues.

The chain couples TRBV28 to TRBJ2-1; D unclear. This CDR3 has 21 amino acids. The germline CDR1 and CDR2 sequences are MDHEN and SYDVKM. V lost 2 bases, J lost 4 bases, and 30 bases lay in between. The CDR3 sequence: CASSLMVVSNLPATIYNEQFF. The CDR3 DNA is TGTGCCAGCAGTTTAATGGTCGTCAGCAACCTACCGGCTACTATTTACAATGAGCAGTTCTTC.

About this clone itself: Mismatch with germline at one junction end may stem from a read error. This chain connects TRBV4-1 to TRBJ2-7; 12 bases fit TRBD2. CDR3 length: 16 amino acids. The germline V gene encodes CDR1 MGHRA and CDR2 YSYEKL. The chain's CDR3 is CASSQDGASGRGVENF. CDR3 DNA sequence: TGCGCCAGCAGCCAAGACGGCGCTAGCGGGAGGGGAGTGGAAAACTTC.

A few counts support this clone. The genes are TRBV27 and TRBJ2-3; TRBD1 matches 10 bases. The CDR3 totals 14 residues. V was pared by 5 bases and J by 4 bases, with 3 bases of the junction left unmatched. Germline loops: CDR1 MNHEY, CDR2 SMNVEV (reference sequence). In nucleotides, the CDR3 is TGTGCCAGCAGTCTGGACAGGGGGTCAGATACGCAGTATTTT. It specifies CASSLDRGSDTQYF.

The CDR3 DNA follows: TGCGCCAGCAGCTTGGCAGGACCGTCCCAAGAGACCCAGTACTTC. As protein: CASSLAGPSQETQYF. The rearrangement joins TRBV5-1 to TRBJ2-5; D not certain. V gave up 0 bases and J gave up 1 base, with 10 bases separating them. The CDR3 runs to 15 residues. Germline assignment: CDR1 SGHRS and CDR2 YFSETQ.

This rearrangement joins TRBV9 to TRBJ1-3; maybe TRBD1 (5 bases). Germline V gives CDR1 SGDLS, CDR2 YYNGEE. The CDR3 consists of 14 residues. Trimming removed 4 bases at V and 7 bases at J, with 15 bases between. The CDR3 nucleotides are TGTGCCAGCAGCCCCCTTGGGACGTACAACACCATATATTTT. The encoded protein is CASSPLGTYNTIYF.

The chain has TRBV4-1 and TRBJ1-5; weak D call: TRBD1 (6 bases). Germline V lookup: CDR1 MGHRA, CDR2 YSYEKL. This CDR3 comprises 15 residues. The V gene lost 4 bases and the J gene lost 5 bases, with 15 bases spanning the gap. The CDR3 loop is CASSPATGYDQPQHF. The CDR3 DNA follows: TGCGCCAGCAGCCCAGCGACAGGCTATGATCAGCCCCAGCATTTT.